A single sample is the source of the 5 T cell receptor beta chains below, sequenced in a study of shared clonotypes between healthy human individuals. Repertoires were generated with immunoSEQ multiplex PCR, while TCRdb's copy carries only in-frame clones and drops some. The profile shows 850,000 to 1,200,000 clones, around 76% of them singletons. Material for sequencing was memory CD4+ T cells sorted from blood. Sample subset: CD45RA-negative fraction. The receptors were sampled from a man between 18 and 29 years old in good health.

In regard to this clone: A far larger clone is a single base away, which makes a read error likely. Other DNA sequences in the sample encode the same CDR3. V and J are TRBV11-3 and TRBJ1-1; D unclear. Germline V lookup: CDR1 SGHNT, CDR2 YENEEA. V was cut by 1 base and J by 0 bases, with 3 bases left in between. The CDR3 runs 13 residues. Here the CDR3 DNA reads TGTGCCAGCAGCTTAGGCGTGAACACTGAAGCTTTCTTT. It yields the protein CASSLGVNTEAFF. Together with reference TRBV11-3 and TRBJ1-1, the CDR3 gives the full variable domain: EAGVVQSPRYKIIEKKQPVAFWCNPISGHNTLYWYLQNLGQGPELLIRYENEEAVDDSQLPKDRFSAERLKGVDSTLKIQPAELGDSAVYLCASSLGVNTEAFFGQGTRLTVV.

This clone was recorded at least ten times. The sample contains more than one DNA sequence encoding this CDR3. The chain carries TRBV30 and TRBJ2-2; 7 bases line up with TRBD1. CDR3 length: 13 amino acids. Germline V gene lookup returns CDR1 GTSNPN and CDR2 SVGIG (reference sequence). J was trimmed by 6 bases and V by 3 bases; bases with no gene match: 4. CDR3 nucleotide sequence: TGTGCCTGGAGCGCCACAGGGGCCGGGGAGCTGTTTTTT. Translating gives CAWSATGAGELFF.

This rearrangement joins TRBV28 to TRBJ2-7; possible D gene TRBD2, 6 bases. The CDR3 is made up of 13 amino acids. Germline CDR1 reads MDHEN; CDR2 reads SYDVKM. V was shortened by 6 bases and J by 4 bases, with 13 bases between the two germline ends. CDR3 residues: CASSRLAGYEQYF. Here the CDR3 DNA reads TGTGCCAGCAGCCGGCTTGCGGGGTACGAGCAGTACTTC.

This clone was found once. The chain is built from TRBV21-1 and TRBJ2-5; the D call in the table, TRBD1, was not verified against the DNA. TRBV21-1 is annotated as a pseudogene. The CDR3 covers 17 residues. The CDR3 loop reads CASSKQRRDNLGETQYF. CDR3 DNA sequence: TGTGCCAGCAGCAAACAACGCCGGGACAACTTAGGGGAGACCCAGTACTTC.

The rearrangement links TRBV28 to TRBJ2-5; possibly TRBD2 for D (5 bases). V shed 10 bases and J shed 8 bases, with 17 bases lying between them. There are 12 residues in the CDR3. Germline loops: CDR1 MDHEN, CDR2 SYDVKM. Written as DNA, the CDR3 is TGTGCCACCCAGCGGCCCAAGGATACCCAGTACTTC. It codes for CATQRPKDTQYF.